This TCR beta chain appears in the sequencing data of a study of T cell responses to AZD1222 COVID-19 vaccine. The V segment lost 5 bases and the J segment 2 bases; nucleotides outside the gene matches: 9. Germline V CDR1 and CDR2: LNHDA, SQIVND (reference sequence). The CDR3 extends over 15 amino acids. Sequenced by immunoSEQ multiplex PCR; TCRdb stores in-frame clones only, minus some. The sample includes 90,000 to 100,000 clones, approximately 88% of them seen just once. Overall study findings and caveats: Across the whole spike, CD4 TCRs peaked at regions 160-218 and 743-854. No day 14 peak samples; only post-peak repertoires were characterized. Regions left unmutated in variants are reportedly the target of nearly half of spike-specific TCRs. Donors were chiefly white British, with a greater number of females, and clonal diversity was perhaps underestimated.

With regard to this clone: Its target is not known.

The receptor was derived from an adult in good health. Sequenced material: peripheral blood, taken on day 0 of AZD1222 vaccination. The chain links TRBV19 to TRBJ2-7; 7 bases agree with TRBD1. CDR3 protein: CASSARDSLTYEQYF. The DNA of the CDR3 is TGTGCCAGTAGTGCCAGGGACAGCTTAACCTACGAGCAGTACTTC. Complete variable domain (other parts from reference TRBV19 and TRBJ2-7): DGGITQSPKYLFRKEGQNVTLSCEQNLNHDAMYWYRQDPGQGLRLIYYSQIVNDFQKGDIAEGYSVSREKKESFPLTVTSAQKNPTAFYLCASSARDSLTYEQYFGPGTRLTVT.